The 14 T cell receptor beta chains reported below all come from one sample, sequenced in a study of long-term antiretroviral therapy in people with HIV. immunoSEQ v3.0 was run at survey level. Data came from immunoSEQ multiplex PCR; TCRdb stores just in-frame clones and leaves some out. The repertoire holds about 15,000 clones, with just under 85% as singletons. The specimen comprised unsorted PBMCs, sampled just before starting antiretroviral therapy. These receptors came from a man aged 35 to 55 with HIV.

The genes are TRBV4-1 and TRBJ2-3, with TRBD1 matching 8 bases. The V and J ends lost 1 base and 4 bases, in that order; junction bases with no gene match: 4. CDR3 size: 15 residues. Per germline, CDR1 MGHRA and CDR2 YSYEKL. In nucleotides, the CDR3 is TGCGCCAGCAGCCAAGCTGACAGGGGTCCAGATACGCAGTATTTT. It yields the protein CASSQADRGPDTQYF.

This clone was observed a handful of times. The V and J genes are TRBV6-1 and TRBJ2-7; 7 nucleotides align to TRBD1. V lost 6 bases to trimming and J lost 0 bases; unmatched junction nucleotides: 8. The CDR3 totals 15 residues. Germline lookup yields CDR1 MNHNS and CDR2 SASEGT. CDR3: CASRPGTVNSYEQYF. CDR3 bases: TGTGCCAGCAGACCCGGGACAGTCAACTCCTACGAGCAGTACTTC.

V is TRBV5-1 and J is TRBJ2-3; TRBD1 is a possible D gene (5 bases). Looked up from germline, CDR1 is SGHRS and CDR2 is YFSETQ. This CDR3 is built from 14 residues. V was shortened by 1 base and J by 2 bases, with 8 bases between the two germline ends. CDR3 sequence reads: CASSLSGNTDTQYF. CDR3 coding DNA: TGCGCCAGCAGCTTGTCAGGGAACACAGATACGCAGTATTTT.

The gene calls are TRBV7-9 and TRBJ2-7; D uncertain. This CDR3 region has 13 residues. Germline V gene sequence: CDR1 SEHNR, CDR2 FQNEAQ (reference sequence). V lost 0 bases to trimming and J lost 2 bases, with 5 bases between them. The CDR3 DNA sequence: TGTGCCAGCAGCTTAGCACAGACCTACGAGCAGTACTTC. This encodes CASSLAQTYEQYF.

The chain employs TRBV30 and TRBJ1-3; D is uncertain. This CDR3 is 12 amino acids long. Germline V gene data show CDR1 as GTSNPN and CDR2 as SVGIG (reference sequence). Between the trimmed V and J ends, which lost 2 bases and 1 base, there was a span of 3 bases. CDR3 nucleotides: TGTGCCTGGAGTTGGTCTGGAAACACCATATATTTT. Its translation: CAWSWSGNTIYF.

V usage is TRBV11-3 and J usage is TRBJ1-1; 7 bases are shared with TRBD1. This CDR3 is built from 16 residues. Germline trimming cut 5 bases from V and 1 base from J; bases unmatched to any gene: 10. Germline-derived CDR1 and CDR2 are SGHNT and YENEEA. CDR3 sequence reads: CASSQGGLGQNTEAFF. In DNA, the CDR3 is TGTGCCAGCAGCCAAGGGGGCTTGGGACAGAACACTGAAGCTTTCTTT.

V is TRBV11-3 and J is TRBJ1-3; unclear D gene. The CDR3 runs to 16 residues. The V gene lost 0 bases and the J gene lost 0 bases, with 9 bases spanning the gap. CDR1 is SGHNT and CDR2 is YENEEA in the germline V gene. The CDR3 DNA sequence: TGTGCCAGCAGCTTAGATGCGCAGGTCTCTGGAAACACCATATATTTT. This encodes CASSLDAQVSGNTIYF.

This clone has just one count. V and J are TRBV6-5 and TRBJ2-7; TRBD1 is a possible D gene (6 bases). Trimming stripped 5 bases from V and 2 bases from J, with 13 bases between. CDR3 length: 14 amino acids. In germline, CDR1 is MNHEY, CDR2 SVGAGI. DNA of the CDR3: TGTGCCAGCAGTCCGCCAGGGGCACCCTACGAGCAGTACTTC. As protein: CASSPPGAPYEQYF.

The chain recombines TRBV19 with TRBJ1-2, with 9 bases that match TRBD1. The V gene end was trimmed by 5 bases and the J gene end by 4 bases; junction bases not matched to a gene: 11. This CDR3 has 16 amino acids. Germline values: CDR1 LNHDA, CDR2 SQIVND (reference sequence). The CDR3: CASSRGRDRAGYGYTF. In DNA, the CDR3 is TGTGCCAGTAGTCGGGGCCGGGACAGGGCAGGCTATGGCTACACCTTC. Together with reference TRBV19 and TRBJ1-2, the CDR3 gives the full variable domain: DGGITQSPKYLFRKEGQNVTLSCEQNLNHDAMYWYRQDPGQGLRLIYYSQIVNDFQKGDIAEGYSVSREKKESFPLTVTSAQKNPTAFYLCASSRGRDRAGYGYTFGSGTRLTVV.

By sample fraction, this clone is large (0.1 to 1%). This sequence joins TRBV2 and TRBJ2-3, with unresolved D. The CDR3 loop spans 14 amino acids. Trimming left V 3 bases short and J 2 bases short, with 9 bases between. Germline V gives CDR1 SNHLY, CDR2 FYNNEI. The CDR3 nucleotides read TGTGCCAGCAGTGAGGCAGAAAACACAGATACGCAGTATTTT. It is translated as CASSEAENTDTQYF.

V and J are TRBV6-6 and TRBJ2-7, with D possibly TRBD2 on 6 matching bases. CDR1 MNHNY and CDR2 SVGAGI come from the germline V gene (reference sequence). V lost 8 bases and J lost 7, with 15 bases in between. The CDR3 is 12 residues long. The CDR3 region has the DNA TGTGCCAGCGGGCGGGCGGGGACTGAGCAGTACTTC. Its protein product is CASGRAGTEQYF.

The chain couples TRBV7-2 to TRBJ1-3; tentative D call: TRBD1 (6 bases). The V gene's germline CDR1 is SGHTA and CDR2 FQGNSA. Between the trimmed V and J ends, which lost 5 bases and 2 bases, there was a span of 7 bases. The CDR3 extends over 13 amino acids. The CDR3 region is CASSRDTGNTIYF. The CDR3 bases are TGTGCCAGCAGCCGGGACACTGGAAACACCATATATTTT.

The chain couples TRBV5-4 to TRBJ2-1, with 9 bases fitting TRBD2. CDR3 length: 17 amino acids. The trim removed 0 bases at V and 9 bases at J, leaving 13 bases unmatched. The germline gives CDR1 SGHNT, CDR2 YYREEE (reference sequence). CDR3 DNA sequence: TGTGCCAGCAGCTTGGAGGTTGGGGTGCTAGCGGGAAGTGAGCAGTTCTTC. Its translation is CASSLEVGVLAGSEQFF.

This chain joins TRBV28 and TRBJ2-2; D is possibly TRBD2 (6 bases). CDR1 and CDR2 from the germline V gene are MDHEN and SYDVKM. The V end lost 2 bases, the J end lost 5 bases, and 6 bases lay between the germline ends. The CDR3 runs to 13 residues. The CDR3 sequence is CASSLSGTGELFF. CDR3 in DNA: TGTGCCAGCAGTTTAAGCGGGACCGGGGAGCTGTTTTTT.